The 32 T cell receptor beta chains below all came from one sample that was sequenced in a study of quantifying T cell responses using KT2 cells. Overall study context: TCR alpha and beta constant-region primers primed reverse transcription of RNA.

The cDNA 3' end received a ligated oligonucleotide with a UMI. The first PCR ran about 4 cycles with an equimolar RC1.1 and RC1.2 beta primer mix. One entry per CDR3 protein results from TCRdb running MiXCR on the UMI-ligation and nested PCR reads. The sample carries about 33,000 distinct CDR3 sequences, 10% recorded once. Input material: PBMCs spiked with cells of the T cell clone KT2. These receptors originate from a human donor.

The V and J genes are TRBV4-2 and TRBJ2-5; D is unclear. CDR3 length equals 13 residues. CDR1 and CDR2 from the germline V gene are LGHNA and YNFKEQ. Trimming left V 8 bases short and J 4 bases short, with 14 bases between. The CDR3 reads CASSQGNGETQYF. In DNA form, the CDR3 reads TGTGCCAGCTCGCAAGGGAACGGAGAGACCCAGTACTTC.

This sequence joins TRBV7-2 and TRBJ2-7; 9 positions agree with TRBD2. Germline V gives CDR1 SGHTA, CDR2 FQGNSA. The CDR3 consists of 14 residues. V was clipped by 4 bases and J by 9 bases; unmatched bases: 10. CDR3 sequence reads: CASSYAGGGEWQYF. For the CDR3, the DNA is TGTGCCAGCAGCTATGCGGGAGGGGGGGAATGGCAGTACTTC.

The V and J genes are TRBV12-3 or TRBV12-4 and TRBJ2-2; 7 nucleotides align to TRBD1. After removal of 5 bases from V and 1 base from J, the junction contained 4 bases not matched to a gene. This CDR3 is 15 amino acids long. This chain's CDR3 is CASSKGDRNTGELFF. CDR3 in DNA: TGTGCCAGCAGTAAAGGGGACAGGAACACCGGGGAGCTGTTTTTT.

This clonotype was recorded a few times. This chain uses TRBV7-9 with TRBJ2-7; D remains unclear. Germline CDR1 SEHNR, CDR2 FQNEAQ (reference sequence). Trimming removed 5 bases at V and 3 bases at J, with 8 bases between. This CDR3 contains 12 residues. This chain's CDR3 is CASSTDRYEQYF. CDR3 DNA sequence: TGTGCCAGCAGCACGGACCGCTACGAGCAGTACTTC.

This clonotype was seen more than once but under ten times. The chain couples TRBV19 to TRBJ2-1, with unresolved D. This CDR3 is built from 14 residues. Germline V gene sequence: CDR1 LNHDA, CDR2 SQIVND (reference sequence). Trimming cost V 5 bases and J 8 bases, with 16 bases left between them. This CDR3 is CASSLSSWVHEQFF. The CDR3, as DNA: TGTGCCAGTAGTCTTTCCTCCTGGGTCCATGAGCAGTTCTTC. Based on the CDR3 plus reference TRBV19 and TRBJ2-1, the full variable domain is DGGITQSPKYLFRKEGQNVTLSCEQNLNHDAMYWYRQDPGQGLRLIYYSQIVNDFQKGDIAEGYSVSREKKESFPLTVTSAQKNPTAFYLCASSLSSWVHEQFFGPGTRLTVL.

This clonotype was seen at least ten times. The chain joins TRBV27 to TRBJ1-2; D not certain. Germline V gives CDR1 MNHEY, CDR2 SMNVEV (reference sequence). The CDR3 loop spans 15 amino acids. Trimming pared 3 bases from V and 5 bases from J, leaving 16 bases between. CDR3 loop: CASSFNSDRSYGYTF. CDR3 coding DNA: TGTGCCAGCAGTTTTAATTCGGACCGTTCGTATGGCTACACCTTC.

This chain uses TRBV3-1 with TRBJ2-7, with TRBD1 matching over 8 bases. The CDR3 spans 14 residues. Germline lookup yields CDR1 LGHDT and CDR2 YNNKEL (reference sequence). The V gene end was trimmed by 7 bases and the J gene end by 3 bases; junction bases not matched to a gene: 8. The DNA of the CDR3 is TGTGCCAGCACTCCCGGGACAGGCAACTACGAGCAGTACTTC. It translates to CASTPGTGNYEQYF.

The table lists this clonotype with many counts. The chain combines TRBV6-6 with TRBJ1-3; D is undetermined. The CDR3 has 12 amino acids. CDR1 is MNHNY, CDR2 SVGAGI, per germline (reference sequence). Trimming removed 0 bases from V and 8 bases from J, with 5 bases in between. CDR3 amino acids: CASSYSVDTIYF. CDR3 sequence (DNA): TGTGCCAGCAGTTACTCCGTCGACACCATATATTTT.

This clonotype was recorded at least ten times. CDR3 in DNA: TGTGCCAGCCGGGGGGCGACAGGGAATAATTCACCCCTCCACTTT. This encodes CASRGATGNNSPLHF. The V gene is TRBV4-2, the J gene TRBJ1-6, with 7 nucleotides matching TRBD1. The V and J ends lost 8 bases and 5 bases, in that order; junction bases with no gene match: 9. This CDR3 has 15 residues. Germline V gene sequence: CDR1 LGHNA, CDR2 YNFKEQ.

The chain is built from TRBV4-1 and TRBJ1-5, with a tentative D call TRBD1 (5 bases). V lost 1 base to trimming and J lost 1 base, with 20 bases between them. CDR1 is MGHRA, CDR2 YSYEKL, per germline. The CDR3 is made up of 19 amino acids. Here the CDR3 DNA reads TGCGCCAGCAGCCAAGTATTCAGGGCAGTTCGGGGGAGCAATCAGCCCCAGCATTTT. Amino acids: CASSQVFRAVRGSNQPQHF.

V is TRBV12-3 or TRBV12-4 and J is TRBJ1-3; 7 nucleotides agree with TRBD1. The CDR3 totals 15 residues. The junction had 4 bases not matched to a gene; V was cut back by 3 bases and J by 2 bases. CDR3 DNA sequence: TGTGCCAGCAGTTTCAGGGGGGTAGCTGGAAACACCATATATTTT. Its translation: CASSFRGVAGNTIYF.

The sample holds many counts of this clonotype. This chain links TRBV9 with TRBJ2-7; perhaps TRBD2 as D (7 bases). With 7 bases removed from V and 0 bases from J, the gap between germline ends came to 11 bases. This CDR3 has 13 residues. Germline V CDR1 and CDR2: SGDLS, YYNGEE. The CDR3 reads CASGRGASYEQYF. CDR3 in DNA: TGTGCCAGCGGGAGGGGGGCCTCCTACGAGCAGTACTTC.

This chain joins TRBV7-8 and TRBJ1-1, with 11 positions matching TRBD1. This CDR3 has 16 amino acids. V lost 2 bases and J lost 1; bases outside the gene matches: 3. Looked up from germline, CDR1 is SGHVS and CDR2 is FQNEAQ. CDR3: CASSLRDRGSNTEAFF. In nucleotides, the CDR3 is TGTGCCAGCAGCTTAAGGGACAGGGGGTCGAACACTGAAGCTTTCTTT.

The chain links TRBV10-3 to TRBJ1-1, with D possibly being TRBD1 (6 bases). CDR1 ENHRY and CDR2 SYGVKD come from the germline V gene. Trimming shortened V by 4 bases and J by 7 bases, and 13 bases separated the two germline ends. There are 13 residues in the CDR3. The CDR3 bases are TGTGCCATCAGTGCATCCCAACAGGGTGAAGCTTTCTTT. This gives the protein CAISASQQGEAFF.

The rearrangement joins TRBV3-1 to TRBJ2-3; the D gene is possibly TRBD2 (6 bases). The CDR3 covers 16 residues. The germline CDR1 and CDR2 sequences are LGHDT and YNNKEL (reference sequence). Trimming cost V 1 base and J 8 bases, with 19 bases left between them. The CDR3 spells CASSQGELALEGTQYF. The DNA of the CDR3 is TGTGCCAGCAGCCAAGGGGAACTAGCTCTCGAGGGTACGCAGTATTTT.

By sample fraction, this clonotype is medium-sized (0.01 to 0.1%). This sequence joins TRBV4-2 and TRBJ1-1; D is undetermined. Germline lookup yields CDR1 LGHNA and CDR2 YNFKEQ. Trimming cost V 0 bases and J 6 bases, with 14 bases left between them. The CDR3 extends over 15 amino acids. The CDR3 is CASSQDLVSGPEAFF. CDR3 in DNA: TGTGCCAGCAGCCAAGATCTGGTCAGTGGGCCTGAAGCTTTCTTT.

This clonotype appeared a few times. V gene TRBV27 combines with J gene TRBJ2-7, with TRBD1 matching 7 bases. CDR3 length equals 13 residues. The trim removed 6 bases at V and 2 bases at J, leaving 4 bases unmatched. From germline, CDR1 is MNHEY and CDR2 SMNVEV (reference sequence). Written as DNA, the CDR3 is TGTGCCAGCAGCCCGGGACAGACCTACGAGCAGTACTTC. It yields the protein CASSPGQTYEQYF.

This clonotype was counted ten times or more. This chain uses TRBV29-1 with TRBJ1-2; a weak D match, TRBD1 (5 bases). Germline V gives CDR1 SQVTM, CDR2 ANQGSEA. This CDR3 has 12 amino acids. The V gene lost 0 bases and the J gene lost 6 bases, with 8 bases spanning the gap. This CDR3 reads CSVEDGGNGYTF. The CDR3 DNA reads TGCAGCGTTGAAGATGGGGGAAATGGCTACACCTTC.

Many counts were recorded for this clonotype. The rearrangement joins TRBV7-2 to TRBJ1-3; D possibly corresponds to TRBD1 (6 bases). V gave up 5 bases and J gave up 1 base, with 9 bases separating them. The CDR3 loop spans 14 amino acids. Looked up from germline, CDR1 is SGHTA and CDR2 is FQGNSA. The CDR3 region has the DNA TGTGCCAGCAGCCGCGGACAGTCTGGAAACACCATATATTTT. It is translated as CASSRGQSGNTIYF.

The CDR3 DNA follows: TGTGCCAGCAGTGAAGGGCAGAATTCACCCCTCCACTTT. Protein product: CASSEGQNSPLHF. The V gene is TRBV2, the J gene TRBJ1-6; D is ambiguous. Germline V gene data show CDR1 as SNHLY and CDR2 as FYNNEI. V was cut by 1 base and J by 7 bases, with 5 bases left in between. This CDR3 is 13 amino acids long.

This clonotype turned up a few times. The genes are TRBV14 and TRBJ1-5; no clear D gene. Trimming stripped 6 bases from V and 6 bases from J, with 12 bases between. CDR1 is SGHDN and CDR2 is FVKESK in the germline V gene. The CDR3 runs 13 residues. The CDR3 sequence: CASSRTGGQPQHF. Here the CDR3 DNA reads TGTGCCAGCAGTCGCACGGGAGGTCAGCCCCAGCATTTT.

This clonotype occurred many times. The rearrangement links TRBV29-1 to TRBJ2-1; 7 bases are shared with TRBD2. The CDR3 consists of 13 residues. Germline values: CDR1 SQVTM, CDR2 ANQGSEA. The J segment lost 7 bases and the V segment lost 5 bases, leaving 8 bases of the junction unmatched. The CDR3 sequence is CSVLAAYLNEQFF. The CDR3, as DNA: TGCAGCGTTCTAGCGGCCTACCTAAATGAGCAGTTCTTC.

The rearrangement uses TRBV6-6 and TRBJ1-1; 9 bases map to TRBD1. From germline, CDR1 is MNHNY and CDR2 SVGAGI (reference sequence). The CDR3 is 15 amino acids. The ends lost 6 bases at V and 3 bases at J; junction bases unmatched: 8. The CDR3 protein is CASSPGQGTDTEAFF. The CDR3 bases are TGTGCCAGCAGCCCCGGACAGGGGACAGACACTGAAGCTTTCTTT.

In this sample, this clonotype turned up many times. The rearrangement joins TRBV7-9 to TRBJ2-1; D unclear. Germline V gives CDR1 SEHNR, CDR2 FQNEAQ (reference sequence). CDR3 length: 15 residues. Trimming took off 3 bases at V and 7 bases at J, with 16 bases between the two ends. CDR3: CASSFQEQLGNEQFF. DNA of the CDR3: TGTGCCAGCAGCTTCCAGGAGCAGTTGGGGAATGAGCAGTTCTTC.

The J gene is TRBJ1-1, the V gene TRBV6-6, with D uncertain. Germline assignment: CDR1 MNHNY and CDR2 SVGAGI (reference sequence). Deletions cut 0 bases from V and 5 bases from J, with 16 bases between. The CDR3 covers 16 residues. The CDR3 spells CASSYSIAFPATEAFF. Here the CDR3 DNA reads TGTGCCAGCAGTTACTCGATAGCCTTCCCGGCGACTGAAGCTTTCTTT.

The gene calls are TRBV4-1 and TRBJ2-2; D is unclear. Per the germline V gene, CDR1 is MGHRA and CDR2 is YSYEKL. The CDR3 has 11 residues. The ends were cut back, 3 bases at V and 11 bases at J, with 7 bases in the middle. CDR3 amino acids: CASSHYGELFF. The CDR3 region has the DNA TGCGCCAGCAGCCATTATGGAGAGCTGTTTTTT.

This clonotype was observed a few times. The J gene is TRBJ1-5, the V gene TRBV5-6; D remains unclear. The CDR3 is 14 amino acids. Trimming shortened V by 4 bases and J by 2 bases, and 10 bases separated the two germline ends. Germline loops: CDR1 SGHDT, CDR2 YYEEEE. The CDR3 DNA sequence: TGTGCCAGCAGCACGGGTCGAGGCAATCAGCCCCAGCATTTT. Protein product: CASSTGRGNQPQHF.

This clonotype was seen at least ten times. This sequence joins TRBV20-1 and TRBJ2-5, with D possibly TRBD2 on 5 matching bases. This CDR3 comprises 14 residues. Germline V gene data show CDR1 as DFQATT and CDR2 as SNEGSKA (reference sequence). V dropped 4 bases and J dropped 4 bases, with 16 bases sitting between them. The CDR3 here is CSAIRGPSLETQYF. The CDR3 DNA sequence: TGCAGTGCTATTCGAGGGCCGAGTTTAGAGACCCAGTACTTC.

This clonotype was picked up a small number of times. This chain joins TRBV12-3 or TRBV12-4 and TRBJ2-1, with a weak D call TRBD1 (6 bases). The CDR3 runs to 17 residues. The V end was cut by 6 bases, the J end by 4 bases, with 22 bases between. The CDR3 region has the DNA TGTGCCAGCAGGAAAGGGGGTAGATCTGTGTCTTACAATGAGCAGTTCTTC. Protein sequence: CASRKGGRSVSYNEQFF.

The table lists this clonotype with a few counts. V is TRBV5-1 and J is TRBJ2-7; TRBD1 agrees at 7 bases. The CDR3 spans 17 residues. J gave up 6 bases and V 0 bases, and 15 bases lay outside the gene matches. Germline lookup yields CDR1 SGHRS and CDR2 YFSETQ. CDR3: CASSLEARGPGPGEQYF. The CDR3 DNA reads as TGCGCCAGCAGCTTGGAAGCGAGGGGGCCTGGGCCGGGCGAGCAGTACTTC.

This clonotype came up many times. This CDR3 reads CSARAPGTRATDTQYF. CDR3 sequence (DNA): TGCAGTGCTAGAGCCCCAGGGACTAGGGCCACAGATACGCAGTATTTT. The chain uses TRBV20-1 and TRBJ2-3; 8 nucleotides align to TRBD2. Germline V gives CDR1 DFQATT, CDR2 SNEGSKA (reference sequence). The CDR3 spans 16 residues. The V gene end was trimmed by 1 base and the J gene end by 2 bases; junction bases not matched to a gene: 8.

The V and J genes are TRBV28 and TRBJ1-6; a possible D gene is TRBD1 (6 bases). The germline V gene has CDR1 MDHEN and CDR2 SYDVKM. The CDR3 length is 15 residues. Trimming took 5 bases from V and 10 from J, leaving 18 bases between them. DNA for the CDR3: TGTGCCAGCAGTCCACGGACAGCTCCGAGGTCACCCCTCCACTTT. Translated, it gives CASSPRTAPRSPLHF.